These 16 T cell receptor beta chains came from one sample sequenced in a study of beta chain features in type 1 diabetes. Their cognate antigens are unknown. All of the isolated RNA was reverse transcribed, so expressed TCRB transcripts were sequenced. Some clones are missing from TCRdb's copy, which holds only in-frame ones; the method was immunoSEQ multiplex PCR. The profile shows 150,000 to 200,000 clones, around 7.8% of them singletons. Whole-study results and caveats: The study found moderately but significantly shorter TCRB CDR3s in all four CD4+ subsets of Type 1 diabetes patients.

Sequenced material: central memory CD4+ T cells from blood. Receptor source: a middle-aged woman with type 1 diabetes.

The chain uses TRBV11-3 and TRBJ2-1, with TRBD2 as a possible D gene (5 bases). V lost 6 bases and J 8 bases, leaving 14 bases between the germline ends. The CDR3 covers 13 residues. Per the germline V gene, CDR1 is SGHNT and CDR2 is YENEEA. The CDR3 loop reads CASSPNAGDEQFF. Written as DNA, the CDR3 is TGTGCCAGCAGTCCAAACGCCGGGGATGAGCAGTTCTTC.

This clone was seen a handful of times. The V and J genes are TRBV6-6 and TRBJ2-7, with D possibly TRBD1 on 6 matching bases. V was shortened by 0 bases and J by 2 bases, with 11 bases between the two germline ends. The V gene's germline CDR1 is MNHNY and CDR2 SVGAGI (reference sequence). The CDR3 length is 15 residues. As DNA, the CDR3 is TGTGCCAGCAGTTACTCGTCGGACAGACCCTACGAGCAGTACTTC. Amino acids: CASSYSSDRPYEQYF.

J is TRBJ1-1 and V is TRBV10-3; D possibly corresponds to TRBD1 (6 bases). Germline loops: CDR1 ENHRY, CDR2 SYGVKD. The CDR3 contains 14 residues. Trimming removed 7 bases at V and 6 bases at J, with 18 bases between. The CDR3 coding sequence is TGTGCCATCAAGGGGGACACTACGTTGCCTGAAGCTTTCTTT. Amino acid sequence: CAIKGDTTLPEAFF.

The sample holds one count of this clone. This chain connects TRBV7-2 to TRBJ2-2; 8 positions match TRBD2. Germline trimming cut 3 bases from V and 3 bases from J; bases unmatched to any gene: 3. Germline CDR1 is SGHTA and CDR2 is FQGNSA. The CDR3 consists of 15 residues. DNA of the CDR3: TGTGCCAGCAGCTTTACGGGAGGGGACACCGGGGAGCTGTTTTTT. Translation gives CASSFTGGDTGELFF.

In regard to this clone: The same CDR3 also results from other DNA sequences found in this sample. This chain joins TRBV7-2 and TRBJ2-3; 9 positions agree with TRBD2. This CDR3 is 14 amino acids long. CDR1 and CDR2 from the germline V gene are SGHTA and FQGNSA. The V and J ends lost 6 bases and 1 base, in that order; junction bases with no gene match: 2. The CDR3 loop reads CASRRTSGTDTQYF. The DNA of the CDR3 is TGTGCCAGCAGGAGGACTAGCGGCACAGATACGCAGTATTTT.

V usage is TRBV5-4 and J usage is TRBJ1-4; TRBD1 matches at 7 bases. This CDR3 spans 13 amino acids. Germline CDR1 is SGHNT and CDR2 is YYREEE (reference sequence). J was trimmed by 11 bases and V by 3 bases; bases with no gene match: 7. The CDR3 spells CASSSTGEDKLFF. CDR3 sequence (DNA): TGTGCCAGCAGCTCCACAGGGGAGGATAAACTGTTTTTT.

This clone was detected a few times. The V gene is TRBV7-2, the J gene TRBJ2-3; D call uncertain. V was clipped by 1 base and J by 6 bases, with 5 bases between them. CDR3 length equals 12 residues. Germline V gives CDR1 SGHTA, CDR2 FQGNSA. The DNA for the CDR3 is TGTGCCAGCAGCTTAGGAGAGGATACGCAGTATTTT. Protein sequence: CASSLGEDTQYF.

The chain carries TRBV5-1 and TRBJ2-3; D is perhaps TRBD1 (7 bases). From germline, CDR1 is SGHRS and CDR2 YFSETQ. The V end was cut by 4 bases, the J end by 10 bases, with 19 bases between. The CDR3 covers 14 residues. In DNA, the CDR3 is TGCGCCAGCAGCCGACAAACCGACAGGGACTCGCAGTATTTT. This sequence encodes CASSRQTDRDSQYF.

This clone was seen a few times. The sample contains more than one DNA sequence encoding this CDR3. V is TRBV18 and J is TRBJ1-5, with 7 bases identical to TRBD1. This CDR3 has 14 residues. Germline V gene sequence: CDR1 KGHSH, CDR2 LQKENI. Trimming cost V 2 bases and J 4 bases; bases outside gene matches: 2. The CDR3 region is CASSPNRGNQPQHF. For the CDR3, the DNA is TGTGCCAGCTCACCAAACAGGGGAAATCAGCCCCAGCATTTT. The entire variable domain, with the rest obtained from reference TRBV18 and TRBJ1-5, is as follows: NAGVMQNPRHLVRRRGQEARLRCSPMKGHSHVYWYRQLPEEGLKFMVYLQKENIIDESGMPKERFSAEFPKEGPSILRIQQVVRGDSAAYFCASSPNRGNQPQHFGDGTRLSIL.

This chain links TRBV9 with TRBJ2-1, with TRBD1 as a possible D gene (5 bases). The CDR3 has 13 amino acids. Germline V gives CDR1 SGDLS, CDR2 YYNGEE. Deletions cut 2 bases from V and 8 bases from J, with 11 bases between. The CDR3 here is CASSVGQGDEQFF. Here the CDR3 DNA reads TGTGCCAGCAGCGTCGGGCAGGGCGATGAGCAGTTCTTC. Based on the CDR3 plus reference TRBV9 and TRBJ2-1, the full variable domain is DSGVTQTPKHLITATGQRVTLRCSPRSGDLSVYWYQQSLDQGLQFLIQYYNGEERAKGNILERFSAQQFPDLHSELNLSSLELGDSALYFCASSVGQGDEQFFGPGTRLTVL.

The gene calls are TRBV29-1 and TRBJ2-2; D possibly corresponds to TRBD1 (5 bases). The CDR3 is made up of 13 amino acids. Trimming stripped 4 bases from V and 4 bases from J, with 10 bases between. Germline-derived CDR1 and CDR2 are SQVTM and ANQGSEA. The CDR3 DNA follows: TGCAGCGTTGGGAAAACAGGCACCGGGGAGCTGTTTTTT. Translated, it gives CSVGKTGTGELFF.

This clone was seen a handful of times. J is TRBJ1-5 and V is TRBV6-6; D might be TRBD1 (5 bases). Germline values: CDR1 MNHNY, CDR2 SVGAGI (reference sequence). This CDR3 is built from 16 residues. V was cut by 0 bases and J by 2 bases, with 11 bases left in between. The CDR3 region is CASSYSGARGNQPQHF. For the CDR3, the DNA is TGTGCCAGCAGTTACTCAGGGGCTAGGGGCAATCAGCCCCAGCATTTT.

This clone has just a few counts. This chain connects TRBV5-4 to TRBJ2-2; 7 bases fit TRBD1. Per germline, CDR1 SGHNT and CDR2 YYREEE (reference sequence). Unmatched junction bases numbered 3, after V lost 3 bases and J lost 4 bases. The CDR3 totals 14 residues. Here the CDR3 DNA reads TGTGCCAGCAGCTCGGGACAGCTCACCGGGGAGCTGTTTTTT. This gives the protein CASSSGQLTGELFF.

V and J are TRBV11-2 and TRBJ2-7; tentative D call: TRBD1 (7 bases). The V and J ends lost 9 bases and 4 bases respectively, with 16 bases between them. The germline gives CDR1 SGHAT, CDR2 FQNNGV. The CDR3 sequence is 13 residues long. The CDR3 protein is CASLAQGTYEQYF. The CDR3 DNA is TGTGCCAGTCTCGCACAGGGGACTTACGAGCAGTACTTC.

A few counts support this clone. V is TRBV7-2 and J is TRBJ2-7; a weak D match, TRBD2 (5 bases). The CDR3 totals 17 residues. Looked up from germline, CDR1 is SGHTA and CDR2 is FQGNSA. V lost 0 bases, J lost 0 bases, and 15 bases lay in between. Here the CDR3 reads CASSLARLPYSSYEQYF. The CDR3 nucleotides are TGTGCCAGCAGCTTAGCGCGACTACCTTATAGCTCCTACGAGCAGTACTTC.

This clone occurred a few times. CDR3 amino acids: CASSSRTAPAYGYTF. CDR3 DNA: TGTGCCAGCAGTTCCCGGACAGCCCCCGCCTATGGCTACACCTTC. The chain employs TRBV27 and TRBJ1-2; maybe TRBD1 (6 bases). The V end lost 4 bases, the J end lost 4 bases, and 16 bases lay between the germline ends. Germline CDR1 MNHEY, CDR2 SMNVEV (reference sequence). The CDR3 totals 15 residues.